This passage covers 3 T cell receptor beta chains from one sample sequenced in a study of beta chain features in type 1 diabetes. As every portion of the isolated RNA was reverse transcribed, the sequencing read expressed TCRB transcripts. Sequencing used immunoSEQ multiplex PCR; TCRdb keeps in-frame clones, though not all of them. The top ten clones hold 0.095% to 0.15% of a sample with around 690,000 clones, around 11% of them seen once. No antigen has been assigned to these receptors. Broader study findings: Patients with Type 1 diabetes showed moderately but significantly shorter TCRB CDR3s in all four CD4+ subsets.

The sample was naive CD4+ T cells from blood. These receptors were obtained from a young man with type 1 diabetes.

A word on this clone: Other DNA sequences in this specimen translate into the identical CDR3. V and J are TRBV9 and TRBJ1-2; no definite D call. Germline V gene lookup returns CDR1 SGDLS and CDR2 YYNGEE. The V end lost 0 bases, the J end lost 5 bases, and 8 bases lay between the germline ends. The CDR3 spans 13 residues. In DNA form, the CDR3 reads TGTGCCAGCAGCGTAGGACAAGGGTATGGCTACACCTTC. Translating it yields CASSVGQGYGYTF. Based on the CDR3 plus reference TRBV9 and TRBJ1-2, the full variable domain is DSGVTQTPKHLITATGQRVTLRCSPRSGDLSVYWYQQSLDQGLQFLIQYYNGEERAKGNILERFSAQQFPDLHSELNLSSLELGDSALYFCASSVGQGYGYTFGSGTRLTVV.

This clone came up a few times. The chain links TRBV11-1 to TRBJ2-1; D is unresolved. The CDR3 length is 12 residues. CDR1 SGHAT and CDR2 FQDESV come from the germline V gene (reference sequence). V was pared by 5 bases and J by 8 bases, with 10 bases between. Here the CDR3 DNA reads TGTGCCAGCAGCCCCGACCAGGATGAGCAGTTCTTC. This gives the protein CASSPDQDEQFF.

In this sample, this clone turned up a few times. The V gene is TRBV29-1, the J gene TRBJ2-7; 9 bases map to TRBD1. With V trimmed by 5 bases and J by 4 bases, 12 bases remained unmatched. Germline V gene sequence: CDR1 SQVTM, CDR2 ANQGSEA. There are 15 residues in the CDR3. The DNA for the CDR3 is TGCAGCGTTTCTACCACCGGGACAGGGCGTTACGAGCAGTACTTC. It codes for CSVSTTGTGRYEQYF.